A single sample gave rise to the 3 T cell receptor beta chains below, sequenced in a study of post-analysis software for immune sequencing data. Included in the TCR beta cDNA libraries were unique molecular identifiers. Each CDR3 protein gets one entry after TCRdb re-called the PCR reads with MiXCR. The data hold roughly 870,000 distinct CDR3 sequences, with 53% observed a single time. The antigens for these receptors are not known. Notes on the study in general: Relative to controls, patients had a few TRBV segments at higher frequency, with TRBV5-6, TRBV5-1 and TRBV20-1 among these.

The sample was blood. Source of these receptors: a girl between 10 and 17 years old with multiple sclerosis.

This chain links TRBV25-1 with TRBJ1-2; TRBD1 matches 8 bases. Germline loops: CDR1 MGHDK, CDR2 SYGVNS. Trimming took 6 bases from V and 2 from J; bases not matched to a gene: 5. The CDR3 extends over 14 amino acids. The CDR3 DNA reads as TGTGCCAGCAGCACAGGGGGGGGGAACTATGGCTACACCTTC. This encodes CASSTGGGNYGYTF.

The sample holds one count of this clonotype. The chain joins TRBV7-4 to TRBJ2-5; D is perhaps TRBD1 (6 bases). Trimming stripped 5 bases from V and 13 bases from J, with 17 bases between. This CDR3 contains 12 residues. Per germline, CDR1 SGHVT and CDR2 SQSDAQ. CDR3 amino acids: CASSRGHNERYF. The CDR3 bases are TGTGCCAGCAGCCGGGGACACAATGAGCGGTACTTC.

The gene calls are TRBV9 and TRBJ1-2; TRBD1 matches 7 bases. Per the germline V gene, CDR1 is SGDLS and CDR2 is YYNGEE. J lost 7 bases, V lost 2 bases, and 11 bases had no gene match. This CDR3 spans 15 amino acids. CDR3 amino acids: CASSVSGQSRGGYTF. CDR3 in DNA: TGTGCCAGCAGCGTCTCGGGACAGTCCCGCGGTGGCTACACCTTC.